Each of the 15 T cell receptor beta chains below was sequenced from the same sample in a study of blood T cell repertoires in COVID-19 (dated by TCRdb to 2020 to 2022). Library prep was done by the immunoSEQ multiplex PCR assay. In TCRdb, the immuneACCESS table is reduced to in-frame sequences with V and J assigned. These tables do not hold every clone; where another copy was compared, an unresolved V gene accounts for under half, and the others remain unexplained. The sample contains 130,000 to 150,000 clones, 79% of them found a single time. The ten largest clones represent about 3.6% of the sample. Sequencing was performed on peripheral blood. The receptor source for this set is a man between 60 and 75 years old with acute or convalescent COVID-19.

The V and J genes are TRBV7-3 and TRBJ1-5, with D hard to call. Germline CDR1 SGHTA, CDR2 FQGTGA. The CDR3 spans 15 residues. The ends were cut back, 5 bases at V and 6 bases at J, with 17 bases in the middle. The CDR3 loop is CASSVGAGGVQPQHF. DNA of the CDR3: TGTGCCAGCAGCGTTGGAGCGGGCGGGGTTCAGCCCCAGCATTTT.

This chain joins TRBV7-3 and TRBJ1-1, with a weak D call TRBD1 (5 bases). The ends were cut back, 5 bases at V and 0 bases at J, with 10 bases in the middle. This CDR3 region has 14 residues. Germline lookup yields CDR1 SGHTA and CDR2 FQGTGA. The CDR3 coding sequence is TGTGCCAGCAGCCTTGGGACTATGAACACTGAAGCTTTCTTT. It yields the protein CASSLGTMNTEAFF.

J is TRBJ1-3 and V is TRBV27; a weak D match, TRBD1 (5 bases). Between the trimmed V and J ends, which lost 0 bases and 2 bases, there was a span of 14 bases. There are 17 residues in the CDR3. CDR1 and CDR2 (germline): MNHEY, SMNVEV (reference sequence). The DNA for the CDR3 is TGTGCCAGCAGTTTATCGCGGGAGGGGAGGACTGGAAACACCATATATTTT. Its translation is CASSLSREGRTGNTIYF.

The chain is built from TRBV6-2 or TRBV6-3 and TRBJ2-4; TRBD2 matches 14 bases. V lost 6 bases to trimming and J lost 0 bases; unmatched junction nucleotides: 10. Germline loops: CDR1 MNHEY, CDR2 SVGEGT. This CDR3 contains 19 residues. Here the CDR3 DNA reads TGTGCCAGCAGCCGCGCCGGGACTAGCGGGGGACTAGCCAAAAACATTCAGTACTTC. Its translation: CASSRAGTSGGLAKNIQYF.

The chain joins TRBV6-5 to TRBJ2-2; D is perhaps TRBD1 (6 bases). The V and J ends lost 0 bases and 1 base respectively, with 6 bases between them. The germline gives CDR1 MNHEY, CDR2 SVGAGI. This CDR3 has 15 amino acids. The CDR3: CASSYSGQNTGELFF. As DNA, the CDR3 is TGTGCCAGCAGTTACTCGGGACAGAACACCGGGGAGCTGTTTTTT.

This rearrangement joins TRBV2 to TRBJ2-1; 10 positions match TRBD2. The V gene end was trimmed by 9 bases and the J gene end by 4 bases; junction bases not matched to a gene: 6. Germline-derived CDR1 and CDR2 are SNHLY and FYNNEI. This CDR3 is built from 14 residues. The CDR3 is CASLAGESYNEQFF. The CDR3 DNA reads as TGTGCCAGTCTAGCGGGAGAATCATACAATGAGCAGTTCTTC. Together with reference TRBV2 and TRBJ2-1, the CDR3 gives the full variable domain: EPEVTQTPSHQVTQMGQEVILRCVPISNHLYFYWYRQILGQKVEFLVSFYNNEISEKSEIFDDQFSVERPDGSNFTLKIRSTKLEDSAMYFCASLAGESYNEQFFGPGTRLTVL.

V is TRBV7-3 and J is TRBJ2-5; D perhaps matches TRBD2 (6 bases). Germline values: CDR1 SGHTA, CDR2 FQGTGA. This CDR3 comprises 14 residues. V lost 5 bases to trimming and J lost 3 bases, with 13 bases between them. Written as DNA, the CDR3 is TGTGCCAGCAGCCCGGGGTGGGGGGAAGAGACCCAGTACTTC. Translated, it gives CASSPGWGEETQYF. Using reference TRBV7-3 and TRBJ2-5 for the parts outside the CDR3, the full variable domain is GAGVSQTPSNKVTEKGKYVELRCDPISGHTALYWYRQSLGQGPEFLIYFQGTGAADDSGLPNDRFFAVRPEGSVSTLKIQRTERGDSAVYLCASSPGWGEETQYFGPGTRLLVL.

This clone was counted once. The V and J genes are TRBV29-1 and TRBJ2-5, with D perhaps TRBD2 (5 bases). This CDR3 comprises 15 residues. Trimming pared 7 bases from V and 0 bases from J, leaving 18 bases between. CDR1 is SQVTM and CDR2 is ANQGSEA in the germline V gene. The CDR3 is CSAEGVGGYQETQYF. The CDR3 nucleotides are TGCAGCGCCGAAGGTGTAGGCGGGTACCAAGAGACCCAGTACTTC.

The chain is built from TRBV4-1 and TRBJ1-5, with D possibly being TRBD1 (5 bases). The CDR3 covers 16 residues. The ends were cut back, 0 bases at V and 3 bases at J, with 12 bases in the middle. Germline-derived CDR1 and CDR2 are MGHRA and YSYEKL. CDR3 in DNA: TGCGCCAGCAGCCAAGATAGGGGAAGGCTCAATCAGCCCCAGCATTTT. Its translation is CASSQDRGRLNQPQHF.

The chain has TRBV18 and TRBJ1-1; D not certain. CDR1 is KGHSH, CDR2 LQKENI, per germline. CDR3 size: 14 residues. V shed 0 bases and J shed 1 base, with 6 bases lying between them. CDR3 residues: CASSPPHQNTEAFF. CDR3 nucleotides: TGTGCCAGCTCACCACCTCATCAGAACACTGAAGCTTTCTTT.

The chain carries TRBV3-1 (or the pseudogene TRBV3-2) and TRBJ2-1; the match to TRBD2 covers 11 bases. The germline CDR1 and CDR2 sequences are LGHDT and YNNKEL (reference sequence). There are 17 residues in the CDR3. J lost 0 bases, V lost 3 bases, and 4 bases had no gene match. The CDR3 nucleotides read TGTGCCAGCAGCCAGGGGACTAGCGGCCGCTCCTACAATGAGCAGTTCTTC. It yields the protein CASSQGTSGRSYNEQFF.

The V and J genes are TRBV19 and TRBJ2-3; the match to TRBD2 covers 10 bases. The length of the CDR3 is 15 residues. V lost 5 bases and J lost 0; bases outside the gene matches: 2. Germline assignment: CDR1 LNHDA and CDR2 SQIVND (reference sequence). CDR3 amino acids: CASSGLAASTDTQYF. The DNA of the CDR3 is TGTGCCAGTAGTGGACTAGCGGCTAGCACAGATACGCAGTATTTT. The complete variable domain, with remaining parts taken from reference TRBV19 and TRBJ2-3, reads DGGITQSPKYLFRKEGQNVTLSCEQNLNHDAMYWYRQDPGQGLRLIYYSQIVNDFQKGDIAEGYSVSREKKESFPLTVTSAQKNPTAFYLCASSGLAASTDTQYFGPGTRLTVL.

This clone was recorded once. This chain links TRBV28 with TRBJ1-2; possible D gene TRBD1, 6 bases. Germline lookup yields CDR1 MDHEN and CDR2 SYDVKM. Trimming took off 8 bases at V and 4 bases at J, with 11 bases between the two ends. There are 12 residues in the CDR3. The DNA of the CDR3 is TGTGCCAGCCAGGACAGAGTCTATGGCTACACCTTC. It is translated as CASQDRVYGYTF.

This rearrangement joins TRBV3-1 (or the pseudogene TRBV3-2) to TRBJ2-2; 10 nucleotides align to TRBD2. The length of the CDR3 is 17 residues. Germline loops: CDR1 LGHDT, CDR2 YNNKEL (reference sequence). V was clipped by 4 bases and J by 3 bases; unmatched bases: 8. The CDR3 protein is CASSPGAGGIDTGELFF. Here the CDR3 DNA reads TGTGCCAGCAGCCCCGGAGCGGGAGGGATCGACACCGGGGAGCTGTTTTTT.

The chain joins TRBV4-1 to TRBJ2-6; D is unresolved. This CDR3 has 13 amino acids. Trimming cost V 4 bases and J 2 bases, with 3 bases left between them. The germline V gene encodes CDR1 MGHRA and CDR2 YSYEKL. The CDR3 DNA reads TGCGCCAGCAGCCTAGCTGGGGCCAACGTCCTGACTTTC. Translation gives CASSLAGANVLTF.